These 7 T cell receptor beta chains were sequenced from one sample in a study of cytomegalovirus exposure and HLA in healthy donors. PCR employed 60 Vbeta and 13 Jbeta primers. TCRdb's copy holds only in-frame clones and misses some; the assay was immunoSEQ multiplex PCR. The sample holds 120,000 or so clones, more than 65% seen once. Material: PBMCs. These receptors originate from a man aged 18 to 29 in good health and CMV-seropositive.

The gene calls are TRBV5-6 and TRBJ1-5; 7 bases agree with TRBD1. There are 14 residues in the CDR3. The junction had 7 bases not matched to a gene; V was cut back by 3 bases and J by 7 bases. Germline CDR1 and CDR2: SGHDT and YYEEEE. This chain's CDR3 is CASSSTGFSQPQHF. The CDR3 DNA follows: TGTGCCAGCAGCTCGACAGGGTTCTCGCAGCCCCAGCATTTT.

V gene TRBV19 combines with J gene TRBJ1-1; no clear D. Trimming took off 2 bases at V and 3 bases at J, with 10 bases between the two ends. The CDR3 covers 14 residues. CDR1 is LNHDA, CDR2 SQIVND, per germline (reference sequence). In DNA form, the CDR3 reads TGTGCCAGTAGTATAAACGTCCGGGACACTGAAGCTTTCTTT. Amino acid sequence: CASSINVRDTEAFF.

The chain uses TRBV7-2 and TRBJ2-1; 11 bases fit TRBD2. Germline CDR1 and CDR2: SGHTA and FQGNSA. The CDR3 is 15 amino acids. V shed 3 bases and J 7 bases; nucleotides not matched to a gene: 5. The CDR3 reads CASSFGSGGVNEQFF. In nucleotides, the CDR3 is TGTGCCAGCAGCTTCGGTAGCGGGGGGGTTAATGAGCAGTTCTTC.

The chain employs TRBV2 and TRBJ1-1; tentatively, D is TRBD1 (5 bases). Germline CDR1 is SNHLY and CDR2 is FYNNEI. The CDR3 totals 14 residues. Trimming pared 4 bases from V and 4 bases from J, leaving 13 bases between. The CDR3 loop reads CASSALAGITEAFF. The DNA for the CDR3 is TGTGCCAGCAGTGCCTTGGCAGGGATCACTGAAGCTTTCTTT. The full variable domain, its missing parts supplied by reference TRBV2 and TRBJ1-1, is EPEVTQTPSHQVTQMGQEVILRCVPISNHLYFYWYRQILGQKVEFLVSFYNNEISEKSEIFDDQFSVERPDGSNFTLKIRSTKLEDSAMYFCASSALAGITEAFFGQGTRLTVV.

This chain connects TRBV7-2 to TRBJ2-7; possible D gene TRBD2, 5 bases. The V gene's germline CDR1 is SGHTA and CDR2 FQGNSA. CDR3 size: 15 residues. Trimming removed 5 bases from V and 4 bases from J, with 18 bases in between. DNA for the CDR3: TGTGCCAGCAGCCCTCCCGGACTTGATCCATACGAGCAGTACTTC. This gives the protein CASSPPGLDPYEQYF.

The V call is TRBV2, the J call TRBJ1-3, with 12 bases fitting TRBD1. CDR3 length: 18 residues. The germline gives CDR1 SNHLY, CDR2 FYNNEI. The ends lost 6 bases at V and 4 bases at J; junction bases unmatched: 13. The CDR3 reads CASRDDGTGGASGNTIYF. CDR3 bases: TGTGCCAGCAGGGACGATGGGACAGGGGGCGCCTCCGGAAACACCATATATTTT.

This chain uses TRBV18 with TRBJ1-1; 9 positions match TRBD1. The V gene's germline CDR1 is KGHSH and CDR2 LQKENI. This CDR3 has 18 amino acids. With V trimmed by 2 bases and J by 2 bases, 12 bases remained unmatched. The chain's CDR3 is CASSPGQGFIRANTEAFF. CDR3 in DNA: TGTGCCAGCTCACCAGGACAGGGGTTTATTCGGGCCAACACTGAAGCTTTCTTT.